Presented here are 27 T cell receptor beta chains from one specimen sequenced in a study of naive and memory T cell subsets. Two oligonucleotides, mixed equimolar, formed the beta constant-region primer covering TRBC1 and TRBC2. TCRdb reprocessed the UMI-ligation and nested PCR reads with MiXCR, giving one entry per CDR3 protein. In the table there are under 100,000 distinct CDR3 sequences, roughly 7% of which are singletons. Material: central memory CD4+ T cells from blood. The receptors come from a human donor in good health.

The table lists this clonotype with many counts. The chain couples TRBV18 to TRBJ1-1; a possible D gene is TRBD1 (5 bases). Trimming removed 3 bases from V and 7 bases from J, with 12 bases in between. CDR3 size: 13 residues. Germline V gives CDR1 KGHSH, CDR2 LQKENI. The CDR3 here is CASSPGERSEAFF. The CDR3, as DNA: TGTGCCAGCTCACCGGGGGAAAGAAGTGAAGCTTTCTTT. Combining the CDR3 with reference TRBV18 and TRBJ1-1 gives the whole variable domain NAGVMQNPRHLVRRRGQEARLRCSPMKGHSHVYWYRQLPEEGLKFMVYLQKENIIDESGMPKERFSAEFPKEGPSILRIQQVVRGDSAAYFCASSPGERSEAFFGQGTRLTVV.

This clonotype was recorded at least ten times. The chain joins TRBV20-1 to TRBJ1-1; D perhaps matches TRBD1 (6 bases). Germline CDR1 is DFQATT and CDR2 is SNEGSKA (reference sequence). There are 12 residues in the CDR3. The ends were cut back, 6 bases at V and 7 bases at J, with 15 bases in the middle. This CDR3 reads CSARTGTREAFF. As DNA, the CDR3 is TGCAGTGCGCGAACCGGGACACGTGAAGCTTTCTTT.

This clonotype appeared a few times. The chain carries TRBV6-2 or TRBV6-3 and TRBJ2-1, with TRBD2 as a possible D gene (5 bases). Per the germline V gene, CDR1 is MNHEY and CDR2 is SVGEGT. The CDR3 is 13 residues long. Trimming stripped 3 bases from V and 4 bases from J, with 7 bases between. The chain's CDR3 is CASSYRLYNEQFF. As DNA, the CDR3 is TGTGCCAGCAGTTATCGACTATACAATGAGCAGTTCTTC.

The table lists this clonotype with a few counts. The chain links TRBV12-3 or TRBV12-4 to TRBJ2-5; 15 nucleotides align to TRBD2. This CDR3 is 17 amino acids long. Trimming removed 3 bases from V and 4 bases from J; junction bases left unmatched: 6. CDR3 region: CASSFRTSGRARETQYF. CDR3 nucleotide sequence: TGTGCCAGCAGTTTCCGGACTAGCGGGAGGGCCCGAGAGACCCAGTACTTC.

This clonotype has ten or more counts. The rearrangement links TRBV20-1 to TRBJ2-3; 7 nucleotides line up with TRBD2. Germline CDR1 reads DFQATT; CDR2 reads SNEGSKA (reference sequence). The CDR3 extends over 14 amino acids. Trimming cost V 3 bases and J 7 bases; bases outside gene matches: 10. The CDR3 DNA reads as TGCAGTGCTAGTGAGAGCGGGACGTCAAATACGCAGTATTTT. It is translated as CSASESGTSNTQYF.

This clonotype was counted many times. The chain couples TRBV14 to TRBJ1-2, with 7 bases fitting TRBD1. The CDR3 totals 14 residues. Trimming took 4 bases from V and 6 from J; bases not matched to a gene: 8. Germline CDR1 reads SGHDN; CDR2 reads FVKESK. This CDR3 reads CASSLSRQGHGYTF. In DNA form, the CDR3 reads TGTGCCAGCAGCCTCTCTCGACAGGGACATGGCTACACCTTC.

The sample holds a few counts of this clonotype. The V and J genes are TRBV2 and TRBJ1-3; D uncertain. Germline CDR1 is SNHLY and CDR2 is FYNNEI. The V end was cut by 4 bases, the J end by 2 bases, with 12 bases between. The CDR3 loop spans 15 amino acids. CDR3 nucleotide sequence: TGTGCCAGCAGTGCGGAGGGAAGAACTGGAAACACCATATATTTT. It yields the protein CASSAEGRTGNTIYF. The complete variable domain, with remaining parts taken from reference TRBV2 and TRBJ1-3, reads EPEVTQTPSHQVTQMGQEVILRCVPISNHLYFYWYRQILGQKVEFLVSFYNNEISEKSEIFDDQFSVERPDGSNFTLKIRSTKLEDSAMYFCASSAEGRTGNTIYFGEGSWLTVV.

This clonotype was detected many times. This chain joins TRBV7-2 and TRBJ2-1; D gene uncertain. V lost 10 bases and J 4 bases, leaving 17 bases between the germline ends. There are 14 residues in the CDR3. Looked up from germline, CDR1 is SGHTA and CDR2 is FQGNSA. CDR3 sequence (DNA): TGTGCCACCTCGTACGGAGCTAGTTACAATGAGCAGTTCTTC. It codes for CATSYGASYNEQFF. Full variable domain (rest looked up from reference TRBV7-2 and TRBJ2-1): GAGVSQSPSNKVTEKGKDVELRCDPISGHTALYWYRQSLGQGLEFLIYFQGNSAPDKSGLPSDRFSAERTGGSVSTLTIQRTQQEDSAVYLCATSYGASYNEQFFGPGTRLTVL.

This clonotype was recorded many times. The chain employs TRBV29-1 and TRBJ2-7; 8 bases agree with TRBD1. CDR3 length equals 13 residues. The V and J ends lost 1 base and 7 bases, in that order; junction bases with no gene match: 6. Per the germline V gene, CDR1 is SQVTM and CDR2 is ANQGSEA. For the CDR3, the DNA is TGCAGCGTTGAAGGGCAGGGGGCTTTTGAGCAGTACTTC. This encodes CSVEGQGAFEQYF.

Turning to this clonotype: One junction end does not reproduce the germline sequence, and a read error may be involved. The CDR3 reads CSAFFGLAKAVVF. CDR3 sequence (DNA): TGCAGTGCCTTCTTCGGACTAGCTAAAGCTGTAGTCTTC. The chain uses TRBV20-1 and TRBJ2-1; 8 bases agree with TRBD2. CDR1 and CDR2 from the germline V gene are DFQATT and SNEGSKA (reference sequence). The CDR3 contains 13 residues.

This sequence joins TRBV28 and TRBJ2-1, with 9 bases lining up with TRBD2. The CDR3 has 14 residues. The ends lost 6 bases at V and 8 bases at J; junction bases unmatched: 8. The germline V gene encodes CDR1 MDHEN and CDR2 SYDVKM. CDR3 residues: CASRLAGGPHEQFF. The CDR3 DNA is TGTGCCAGCAGGCTTGCGGGGGGGCCACATGAGCAGTTCTTC.

This clonotype was detected ten times or more. The CDR3, as DNA: TGTGCCAGCAGCTCTTTCATGGGGGGCACTGAAGCTTTCTTT. This gives the protein CASSSFMGGTEAFF. The rearrangement links TRBV7-8 to TRBJ1-1, with a tentative D call TRBD1 (5 bases). In germline, CDR1 is SGHVS, CDR2 FQNEAQ. The V end was cut by 4 bases, the J end by 4 bases, with 13 bases between. CDR3 length: 14 amino acids.

Ten or more counts support this clonotype. The V and J genes are TRBV6-2 or TRBV6-3 and TRBJ1-1; D remains ambiguous. Trimming removed 5 bases at V and 0 bases at J, with 13 bases between. CDR3 length: 15 residues. The germline CDR1 and CDR2 sequences are MNHEY and SVGEGT. The CDR3 region is CASSPRNKMNTEAFF. DNA for the CDR3: TGTGCCAGCAGTCCGAGGAACAAGATGAACACTGAAGCTTTCTTT.

The V call is TRBV29-1, the J call TRBJ2-5, with D tentatively TRBD1 (5 bases). V gave up 6 bases and J gave up 5 bases, with 13 bases separating them. The CDR3 contains 12 residues. Germline CDR1 SQVTM, CDR2 ANQGSEA. The CDR3 spells CSVGQARETQYF. Here the CDR3 DNA reads TGCAGCGTGGGGCAGGCTCGGGAGACCCAGTACTTC.

This clonotype occurred a few times. This chain joins TRBV11-2 and TRBJ1-2; D is undetermined. This CDR3 region has 13 residues. The germline CDR1 and CDR2 sequences are SGHAT and FQNNGV. The V gene lost 2 bases and the J gene lost 8 bases, with 12 bases spanning the gap. The CDR3 coding sequence is TGTGCCAGCAGCTTATCAATGAGTTACGGCTACACCTTC. This gives the protein CASSLSMSYGYTF.

In this sample, this clonotype turned up a few times. V and J are TRBV4-1 and TRBJ2-7; a weak D match, TRBD1 (5 bases). The germline V and J ends were trimmed by 1 base and 5 bases, with 18 bases remaining between them. The CDR3 runs to 16 residues. Germline-derived CDR1 and CDR2 are MGHRA and YSYEKL. CDR3 bases: TGCGCCAGCAGCCAAGTATTGGGCAGGGCTCGCGACGAGCAGTACTTC. Translation gives CASSQVLGRARDEQYF.

The table lists this clonotype with many counts. V is TRBV3-1 and J is TRBJ1-4, with TRBD1 as a possible D gene (6 bases). V dropped 4 bases and J dropped 4 bases, with 13 bases sitting between them. This CDR3 comprises 15 residues. Germline V gives CDR1 LGHDT, CDR2 YNNKEL (reference sequence). The CDR3 coding sequence is TGTGCCAGCAGCCCGATCGGACAGCGTAATGAAAAACTGTTTTTT. It translates to CASSPIGQRNEKLFF.

The V call is TRBV18, the J call TRBJ2-1; TRBD2 agrees at 11 bases. From germline, CDR1 is KGHSH and CDR2 LQKENI. CDR3 length: 17 amino acids. V gave up 0 bases and J gave up 3 bases; unmatched junction bases: 4. CDR3 sequence (DNA): TGTGCCAGCTCACCACCGACGACTAGCGGGAACTACAATGAGCAGTTCTTC. It specifies CASSPPTTSGNYNEQFF.

This chain connects TRBV5-1 to TRBJ2-5, with D unresolved. V lost 4 bases to trimming and J lost 4 bases, with 11 bases between them. Germline CDR1 reads SGHRS; CDR2 reads YFSETQ. The CDR3 is made up of 13 amino acids. The CDR3 DNA sequence: TGCGCCAGCAGCCACCCCGGTAGAGAGACCCAGTACTTC. It is translated as CASSHPGRETQYF.

CDR3 in amino acids: CASSFVTTPLFGEQFF. CDR3 coding DNA: TGTGCCAGCAGCTTTGTGACGACCCCCTTATTCGGTGAGCAGTTCTTC. The V gene is TRBV5-6, the J gene TRBJ2-1, with unresolved D. Trimming removed 2 bases at V and 9 bases at J, with 21 bases between. The CDR3 is 16 amino acids. CDR1 SGHDT and CDR2 YYEEEE come from the germline V gene.

This clonotype was seen many times. The V call is TRBV27, the J call TRBJ1-1; D perhaps matches TRBD1 (5 bases). Germline CDR1 reads MNHEY; CDR2 reads SMNVEV (reference sequence). This CDR3 contains 14 residues. Trimming stripped 5 bases from V and 7 bases from J, with 17 bases between. The CDR3: CASSPRQRFVEAFF. The CDR3 nucleotides are TGTGCCAGCAGTCCGCGACAGAGGTTCGTTGAAGCTTTCTTT.

This clonotype was seen ten or more times. The chain is built from TRBV20-1 and TRBJ1-6, with 9 bases matching TRBD1. The CDR3 sequence is 14 residues long. V trimming: 6 bases; J trimming: 6 bases; junction bases outside the gene matches: 6. In germline, CDR1 is DFQATT, CDR2 SNEGSKA (reference sequence). For the CDR3, the DNA is TGCAGTGCCCGCCGGGACAGGGTTAATTCACCCCTCCACTTT. As protein: CSARRDRVNSPLHF.

This sequence joins TRBV6-5 and TRBJ1-6; TRBD1 matches 11 bases. Trimming cost V 5 bases and J 8 bases; bases outside gene matches: 5. This CDR3 is 15 amino acids long. The germline V gene has CDR1 MNHEY and CDR2 SVGAGI. The CDR3 reads CASSGQGAKDSPLHF. Written as DNA, the CDR3 is TGTGCCAGCAGTGGACAGGGGGCGAAAGATTCACCCCTCCACTTT.

This clonotype appeared many times. The chain employs TRBV20-1 and TRBJ2-7; D gene ambiguous. This CDR3 comprises 11 residues. The V gene's germline CDR1 is DFQATT and CDR2 SNEGSKA (reference sequence). With 1 base removed from V and 6 bases from J, the gap between germline ends came to 7 bases. The CDR3 is CSARVVTEQYF. CDR3 coding DNA: TGCAGTGCTAGAGTCGTTACCGAGCAGTACTTC.

This clonotype was picked up many times. The chain has TRBV27 and TRBJ1-1, with 11 bases identical to TRBD1. The germline V gene encodes CDR1 MNHEY and CDR2 SMNVEV (reference sequence). With V trimmed by 7 bases and J by 5 bases, 12 bases remained unmatched. The CDR3 runs to 16 residues. The DNA of the CDR3 is TGTGCCAGCATCAGGGGTAGGGGACAGGGGGGAACTGAAGCTTTCTTT. Its translation is CASIRGRGQGGTEAFF.

V is TRBV2 and J is TRBJ2-3; D not certain. Germline V gene lookup returns CDR1 SNHLY and CDR2 FYNNEI. CDR3 length equals 13 residues. The germline V and J ends were trimmed by 3 bases and 4 bases, with 8 bases remaining between them. The CDR3 bases are TGTGCCAGCAGTGAGCAGGTGGCAGATACGCAGTATTTT. This encodes CASSEQVADTQYF.

This clonotype has ten or more counts. The chain has TRBV6-1 and TRBJ1-2, with D perhaps matching TRBD1 (6 bases). CDR3 length equals 15 residues. Germline CDR1 reads MNHNS; CDR2 reads SASEGT. The V end was cut by 3 bases, the J end by 4 bases, with 15 bases between. The CDR3 region is CASSEARTALYGYTF. CDR3 DNA: TGTGCCAGCAGTGAGGCCCGGACAGCCCTCTATGGCTACACCTTC.